The clone carrying this T cell receptor (beta chain) has only a few counts. This sample stems from a study of T cells in Graves' hyperthyroidism and ophthalmopathy. Overall study context: Peripheral blood sampling occurred at initial diagnosis, before any treatment.

Amplification targeted TCR beta CDR3 regions from RNA transcripts. HTBI primers were employed in a first-round RT-PCR of the TCR CDR3. TCRdb reprocessed the multiplex PCR reads via MiXCR and lists one record per CDR3 protein. The data contain under 400,000 distinct CDR3 sequences, about 16% of them seen just once; the ten biggest clones take up under 25%. Germline V gives CDR1 MDHEN, CDR2 SYDVKM. The V end was cut by 1 base, the J end by 0 bases, with 10 bases between. The CDR3 has 16 residues. Sequences were obtained from blood. This receptor was taken from a woman aged 55-70 years with Graves' ophthalmopathy. V gene TRBV28 combines with J gene TRBJ2-1; TRBD2 is a possible D gene (5 bases). This chain's CDR3 is CASSLYGGGSYNEQFF. CDR3 nucleotides: TGTGCCAGCAGTTTATATGGAGGAGGCTCCTACAATGAGCAGTTCTTC.